This T cell receptor beta chain was sequenced during a study of cytomegalovirus exposure and HLA in healthy donors. PCR was performed using 60 Vbeta and 13 Jbeta primers. TCRdb's copy holds only in-frame clones and misses some; the assay was immunoSEQ multiplex PCR. The table lists over 200,000 clones, 82% of them singletons. What was sequenced was PBMCs. The sequence was collected from a man in his forties or fifties in good health and CMV-seropositive.

For the CDR3, the DNA is TGTGCCAGCAGTTTTCAGGGGCTCACTGAAGCTTTCTTT. Its translation: CASSFQGLTEAFF. The chain recombines TRBV6-1 with TRBJ1-1, with D tentatively TRBD1 (6 bases). V was shortened by 5 bases and J by 4 bases, with 11 bases between the two germline ends. The CDR3 length is 13 residues. CDR1 MNHNS and CDR2 SASEGT come from the germline V gene.